The TCR beta chain under discussion was sequenced for a study of vaccination and CD4 T cells after COVID-19. Turning to the study itself: Overlapping peptides covering the spike proteins of SARS-CoV-2, HCoV-NL63, HCoV-OC43 and HCoV-229E were added to stimulate cells.

This sample's time point: late sampling 161 to 241 days after vaccination in three convalescent patients. Treatment specified: 10-day PBMC culture with coronavirus spike peptide pools or control peptides (ViraFEST assay). Half the growth medium was swapped for new IL-2 medium on days 3 and 7. From the approximately ten-day cultures, CD4+ T cells were isolated by negative selection. General study results and limits: A nonsignificant median increase from about 20 to 38 SARS-CoV-2-reactive clonotypes was observed.

As concerns this clonotype: The antigen remains unidentified.

The Oncomine TCR Beta short-read assay sequenced DNA from cultured CD4+ T cells. From the PCR reads, TCRdb called clonotypes with MiXCR, one entry per CDR3 protein. The sample lists around 25,000 distinct CDR3 sequences, roughly 33% seen once, with approximately 2.8% in the top ten. V gave up 6 bases and J gave up 2 bases, with 11 bases separating them. CDR1 MNHNS and CDR2 SASEGT come from the germline V gene. The CDR3 spans 14 residues. The specimen was CD4+ T cells from blood, cultured in vitro, collected about 7 months after SARS-CoV-2 vaccination. The chain recombines TRBV6-1 with TRBJ1-5; D might be TRBD1 (5 bases). The TCR sequence derives from a human donor who had recovered from COVID-19. This chain's CDR3 is CASSNRDRNQPQHF. The CDR3 DNA is TGTGCCAGCAGCAACCGGGACCGCAATCAGCCCCAGCATTTT.